Listed below are T cell receptor beta chains from one sample, sequenced in a study of T cell changes during pregnancy in multiple sclerosis. Sequenced by immunoSEQ multiplex PCR; TCRdb stores in-frame clones only, minus some. The table lists about 59,000 clones, about 94% of them singletons. This material consisted of CD8+ T cells from peripheral blood mononuclear cells, taken after pregnancy. These receptors all come from a female donor with multiple sclerosis, enrolled in a pregnancy study. CDR3s include the opening cysteine and the closing phenylalanine or tryptophan. D genes are given only for firm matches. Only some rows state a clone size, as once, few, many or a class for expanded clones.

v_gene	abundance	d_gene	j_gene	CDR3aa	CDR3nt
TRBV7-9	few	.	TRBJ1-3	CASSLPGEENTIYF	TGTGCCAGCAGCTTACCGGGGGAGGAAAACACCATATATTTT
TRBV5-1	.	.	TRBJ1-4	CASSLRGEKLFF	TGCGCCAGCAGCTTACGGGGGGAAAAACTGTTTTTT
TRBV11-2	.	.	TRBJ2-7	CASSLVAAVEQYF	TGTGCCAGCAGCCTCGTGGCCGCGGTCGAGCAGTACTTC
TRBV6-6	.	TRBD1	TRBJ2-1	CASSWDRENEQFF	TGTGCCAGCAGTTGGGACAGGGAGAATGAGCAGTTCTTC
TRBV4-1	.	TRBD1	TRBJ1-2	CASSHRQGVNYGYTF	TGCGCCAGCAGCCACCGACAGGGAGTAAACTATGGCTACACCTTC
TRBV7-6	.	TRBD2	TRBJ2-2	CASRTLAGVTGELFF	TGTGCCAGCAGGACGCTAGCGGGAGTCACCGGGGAGCTGTTTTTT
TRBV27	.	.	TRBJ2-1	CASSLGGNEQFF	TGTGCCAGCAGTTTAGGGGGGAATGAGCAGTTCTTC
TRBV11-2	.	.	TRBJ2-7	CASSLRSGGGQSAEQYF	TGTGCCAGCAGCTTAAGGAGTGGAGGGGGACAGAGCGCCGAGCAGTACTTC
TRBV7-6	.	.	TRBJ2-1	CASSAGQSLAPEFF	TGTGCCAGCAGCGCCGGACAGTCCCTGGCCCCAGAGTTCTTC
TRBV2	.	.	TRBJ2-7	CASRSRWEQYF	TGTGCCAGCAGGTCCCGGTGGGAGCAGTACTTC
TRBV7-9	.	TRBD2	TRBJ2-5	CASNFLGGGRPQETQYF	TGTGCCAGCAATTTCTTGGGTGGCGGGAGGCCCCAAGAGACCCAGTACTTC
TRBV4-1	.	.	TRBJ2-3	CASSYGGTDTQYF	TGCGCCAGCAGCTATGGAGGCACAGATACGCAGTATTTT
TRBV5-1	.	TRBD2	TRBJ2-1	CASSSGTSGGIGDEQFF	TGCGCCAGCAGCAGTGGGACTAGCGGGGGGATTGGGGATGAGCAGTTCTTC
TRBV14	.	TRBD2	TRBJ2-7	CASSRLAGGEQYF	TGTGCCAGCAGCCGACTAGCGGGAGGGGAGCAGTACTTC
TRBV4-1	.	TRBD1	TRBJ2-5	CASSQDAWDRQETQYF	TGCGCCAGCAGCCAAGATGCCTGGGACAGACAAGAGACCCAGTACTTC
TRBV27	.	TRBD2	TRBJ2-7	CASRLTSGRYVSAYEQYF	TGTGCCAGCAGGCTGACTAGCGGGAGGTATGTTAGCGCCTACGAGCAGTACTTC